This TCR beta chain came from a study of blood T cell repertoires in COVID-19. Overall study context: Acute and convalescent COVID-19 samples came from the United States, Italy and Spain. T cells, B-cell-depleted T cells, or PBMCs provided the cDNA or gDNA that served as material.

Trimming shortened V by 4 bases and J by 3 bases, and 13 bases separated the two germline ends. Germline values: CDR1 LGHNA, CDR2 YNFKEQ. This CDR3 comprises 14 residues. In the original analysis: By means of reference gene primer amplification, nucleated cell counts were estimated. Repertoires were generated with immunoSEQ multiplex PCR, while TCRdb's copy carries only in-frame clones and drops some. That table supplies the V and J calls and clone size; D and trimming were determined from the DNA. The sample includes nearly 95,000 clones, around 87% of them seen just once. Sequencing was carried out using peripheral blood. This chain connects TRBV4-2 to TRBJ2-7; possibly TRBD2 for D (5 bases). This clonotype originated in a human donor with acute or convalescent COVID-19. The donor label of this sample is uncertain. CDR3 sequence: CASSRSGLGYEQYF. As DNA, the CDR3 is TGTGCCAGCAGCCGCAGCGGATTAGGCTACGAGCAGTACTTC.